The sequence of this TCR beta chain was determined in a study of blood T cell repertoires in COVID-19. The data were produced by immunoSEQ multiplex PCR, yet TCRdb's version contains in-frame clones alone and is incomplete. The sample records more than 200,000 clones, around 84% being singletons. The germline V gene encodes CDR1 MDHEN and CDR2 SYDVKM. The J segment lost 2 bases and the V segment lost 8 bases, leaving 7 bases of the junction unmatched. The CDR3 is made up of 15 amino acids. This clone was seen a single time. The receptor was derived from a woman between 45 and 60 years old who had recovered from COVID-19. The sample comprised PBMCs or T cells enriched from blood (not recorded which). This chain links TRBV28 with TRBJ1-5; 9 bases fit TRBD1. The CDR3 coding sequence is TGTGCCAGCCGGGGACAGGGACGAGGCAATCAGCCCCAGCATTTT. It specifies CASRGQGRGNQPQHF. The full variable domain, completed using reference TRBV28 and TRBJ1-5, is DVKVTQSSRYLVKRTGEKVFLECVQDMDHENMFWYRQDPGLGLRLIYFSYDVKMKEKGDIPEGYSVSREKKERFSLILESASTNQTSMYLCASRGQGRGNQPQHFGDGTRLSIL.